These 5 T cell receptor beta chains were sequenced from one sample in a study of pediatric ulcerative colitis (dated by TCRdb to between 2018 and 2021). Libraries were prepared through the immunoSEQ multiplex PCR assay. Held by TCRdb, this immuneACCESS table contains in-frame sequences only and omits some clones. Under half of the omission traces to an unresolved V gene where checked; the cause of the rest is unknown. The sample profile shows about 24,000 clones; over 65% of them were found once. In total, the top ten clones hold about 7.8% of the sample. During colonoscopy, one to two rectal pinch biopsies were obtained for research purposes. The sequencing sample was made of gut tissue. These receptors all stem from a boy between 10 and 17 years old with severe ulcerative colitis.

The chain links TRBV5-1 to TRBJ2-5; 7 positions agree with TRBD1. Germline V gene data show CDR1 as SGHRS and CDR2 as YFSETQ. CDR3 length: 14 residues. The J segment lost 5 bases and the V segment lost 3 bases, leaving 7 bases of the junction unmatched. The CDR3: CASSWGQPGETQYF. The CDR3 nucleotides are TGCGCCAGCAGCTGGGGACAGCCTGGGGAGACCCAGTACTTC.

The V and J genes are TRBV19 and TRBJ2-7; tentatively, D is TRBD1 (7 bases). V lost 5 bases and J lost 3, with 14 bases in between. Germline V lookup: CDR1 LNHDA, CDR2 SQIVND (reference sequence). The CDR3 is made up of 14 amino acids. The chain's CDR3 is CASSSQGGFYEQYF. As DNA, the CDR3 is TGTGCCAGTAGTTCCCAGGGGGGCTTCTACGAGCAGTACTTC.

The J gene is TRBJ1-1, the V gene TRBV6-6; D gene uncertain. The CDR3 length is 13 residues. The ends were cut back, 2 bases at V and 7 bases at J, with 11 bases in the middle. The germline V gene has CDR1 MNHNY and CDR2 SVGAGI (reference sequence). The CDR3 nucleotides read TGTGCCAGCAGTTACCCCCCTCCTAGTGAAGCTTTCTTT. Amino acids: CASSYPPPSEAFF.

The chain links TRBV29-1 to TRBJ2-1; D may be TRBD1 (6 bases). The CDR3 runs 17 residues. Deletions cut 0 bases from V and 0 bases from J, with 15 bases between. Germline lookup yields CDR1 SQVTM and CDR2 ANQGSEA. As DNA, the CDR3 is TGCAGCGTTGAAGACCCACAGGGTCGAAGCTCCTACAATGAGCAGTTCTTC. Translation gives CSVEDPQGRSSYNEQFF.

This chain joins TRBV27 and TRBJ2-2; D might be TRBD2 (6 bases). Germline CDR1 reads MNHEY; CDR2 reads SMNVEV (reference sequence). This CDR3 is 15 amino acids long. V lost 2 bases, J lost 3 bases, and 10 bases lay in between. Here the CDR3 DNA reads TGTGCCAGCAGTTTAGTCCGCGGGGACACCGGGGAGCTGTTTTTT. This sequence encodes CASSLVRGDTGELFF.